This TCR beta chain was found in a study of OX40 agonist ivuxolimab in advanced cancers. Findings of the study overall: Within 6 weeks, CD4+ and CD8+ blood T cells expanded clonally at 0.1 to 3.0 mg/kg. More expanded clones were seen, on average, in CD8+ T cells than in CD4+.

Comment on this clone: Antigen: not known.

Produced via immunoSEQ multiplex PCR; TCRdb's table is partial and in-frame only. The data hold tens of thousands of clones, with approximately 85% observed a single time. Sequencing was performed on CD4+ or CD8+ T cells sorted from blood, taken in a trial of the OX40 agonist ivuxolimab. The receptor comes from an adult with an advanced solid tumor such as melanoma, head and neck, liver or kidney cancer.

CDR3 nucleotide sequence: TGTGCCTGGAGTCGAAGCCTCCTCTATGGCTACACCTTC. Protein: CAWSRSLLYGYTF. The rearrangement uses TRBV30 and TRBJ1-2, with no clear D. Trimming took 2 bases from V and 4 from J, leaving 11 bases between them. The germline gives CDR1 GTSNPN, CDR2 SVGIG (reference sequence). This CDR3 is 13 amino acids long.